A single sample gave rise to the 14 T cell receptor beta chains below, sequenced in a study of Ad26.COV2.S vaccination and SARS-CoV-2 variants. Treatment here: about 20 received Ad26.COV2.S at low or high dose, single or two shots; about 5 received placebo; per-sample allocation not given. Each sample was drawn 63 days after the first injection (of vaccine or placebo). Assay used: immunoSEQ multiplex PCR; TCRdb lists only in-frame clones, some missing. The table records 350,000 to 500,000 clones, about nine tenths of them present only once. The sample here was peripheral blood, taken in a trial of Ad26.COV2.S vaccine versus placebo. All receptors derive from a person aged 18 to 65 who received the Ad26.COV2.S COVID-19 vaccine or a placebo.

The sample holds a few counts of this clone. This chain links TRBV10-3 with TRBJ1-1; D not certain. This CDR3 region has 12 residues. In germline, CDR1 is ENHRY, CDR2 SYGVKD. V lost 5 bases and J 1 base, leaving 5 bases between the germline ends. The CDR3 reads CAISLQNTEAFF. DNA for the CDR3: TGTGCCATCAGTCTTCAGAACACTGAAGCTTTCTTT.

The rearrangement links TRBV28 to TRBJ2-7; no firm D call. V was clipped by 4 bases and J by 1 base, with 11 bases between them. The CDR3 covers 14 residues. From germline, CDR1 is MDHEN and CDR2 SYDVKM. The CDR3 sequence is CASSYSGKSYEQYF. CDR3 DNA sequence: TGTGCCAGCAGTTATAGTGGTAAATCCTACGAGCAGTACTTC. The full variable domain, with the rest looked up from reference TRBV28 and TRBJ2-7, is DVKVTQSSRYLVKRTGEKVFLECVQDMDHENMFWYRQDPGLGLRLIYFSYDVKMKEKGDIPEGYSVSREKKERFSLILESASTNQTSMYLCASSYSGKSYEQYFGPGTRLTVT.

V and J are TRBV4-3 and TRBJ2-7; 9 bases line up with TRBD2. The V segment lost 1 base and the J segment 5 bases; nucleotides outside the gene matches: 12. This CDR3 spans 17 amino acids. CDR1 LGHNA and CDR2 YSLEER come from the germline V gene. In DNA, the CDR3 is TGCGCCAGCAGCCAAGCCCCTGGTAGCGGGAGTATGCACGAGCAGTACTTC. Its translation is CASSQAPGSGSMHEQYF.

The chain couples TRBV27 to TRBJ2-5, with unresolved D. V lost 8 bases and J 7 bases, leaving 17 bases between the germline ends. CDR1 and CDR2 (germline): MNHEY, SMNVEV (reference sequence). CDR3 length equals 13 residues. Here the CDR3 reads CASALGPSGTQYF. The CDR3 DNA sequence: TGTGCCAGCGCCCTTGGTCCCTCGGGGACCCAGTACTTC.

The rearrangement links TRBV6-5 to TRBJ2-1, with 10 positions matching TRBD1. V lost 4 bases and J lost 5; bases outside the gene matches: 5. The CDR3 length is 15 residues. Germline V lookup: CDR1 MNHEY, CDR2 SVGAGI. In DNA, the CDR3 is TGTGCCAGCAGTTCGACAGGGGGCACCCACAATGAGCAGTTCTTC. This translates into CASSSTGGTHNEQFF.

The CDR3 DNA follows: TGCGCCAGCAGCTTTAGTAGCACCGGGGAGCTGTTTTTT. It yields the protein CASSFSSTGELFF. This chain links TRBV5-1 with TRBJ2-2, with D uncertain. This CDR3 has 13 amino acids. Trimming stripped 2 bases from V and 4 bases from J, with 6 bases between. CDR1 and CDR2 from the germline V gene are SGHRS and YFSETQ.

The rearrangement links TRBV10-3 to TRBJ1-4, with 7 bases that match TRBD1. In germline, CDR1 is ENHRY, CDR2 SYGVKD. The CDR3 has 14 residues. With V trimmed by 0 bases and J by 10 bases, 5 bases remained unmatched. CDR3 sequence reads: CAISESRGHGKLFF. In DNA, the CDR3 is TGTGCCATCAGTGAGTCTAGGGGGCATGGAAAACTGTTTTTT.

The rearrangement joins TRBV7-2 to TRBJ1-6; the D is unclear. CDR3 length: 11 residues. Germline loops: CDR1 SGHTA, CDR2 FQGNSA. Trimming took off 1 base at V and 10 bases at J, with 2 bases between the two ends. The CDR3 region has the DNA TGTGCCAGCAGCTTAGGCTCACCCCTCCACTTT. Translation gives CASSLGSPLHF.

The gene calls are TRBV7-3 and TRBJ2-2; D remains unclear. Trimming cost V 1 base and J 5 bases, with 14 bases left between them. The CDR3 is made up of 16 amino acids. Germline V gene lookup returns CDR1 SGHTA and CDR2 FQGTGA. CDR3 in DNA: TGTGCCAGCAGCTTAAGGAATTCTGGGGTTACCGGGGAGCTGTTTTTT. Its protein is CASSLRNSGVTGELFF.

The chain is built from TRBV6-5 and TRBJ2-3; D is possibly TRBD2 (6 bases). Looked up from germline, CDR1 is MNHEY and CDR2 is SVGAGI. V was trimmed by 6 bases and J by 0 bases, leaving 10 bases between them. The CDR3 spans 14 residues. CDR3 sequence reads: CASRSSVSTDTQYF. Written as DNA, the CDR3 is TGTGCCAGCAGGTCTAGCGTAAGCACAGATACGCAGTATTTT.

The chain joins TRBV5-6 to TRBJ1-2; a possible D gene is TRBD1 (6 bases). The germline V gene encodes CDR1 SGHDT and CDR2 YYEEEE. The CDR3 sequence is 16 residues long. Trimming cost V 5 bases and J 2 bases, with 19 bases left between them. The CDR3, as DNA: TGTGCCAGCAGTCCCGGTAGGCAGGGGAACAACTATGGCTACACCTTC. Amino acids: CASSPGRQGNNYGYTF.

The chain has TRBV25-1 and TRBJ1-1; 8 bases match TRBD1. The ends lost 4 bases at V and 5 bases at J; junction bases unmatched: 9. The CDR3 is 15 residues long. Germline lookup yields CDR1 MGHDK and CDR2 SYGVNS. CDR3 coding DNA: TGTGCCAGCAGTGGCAGGGGGCGTAGAACAACTGAAGCTTTCTTT. It codes for CASSGRGRRTTEAFF.

V is TRBV3-1 (or the pseudogene TRBV3-2) and J is TRBJ2-1; D unclear. The CDR3 spans 17 residues. Germline values: CDR1 LGHDT, CDR2 YNNKEL (reference sequence). Trimming left V 0 bases short and J 5 bases short, with 17 bases between. CDR3 sequence reads: CASSQDLSRVRHNEQFF. CDR3 DNA: TGTGCCAGCAGCCAAGATCTTTCGAGAGTAAGGCACAATGAGCAGTTCTTC.

The V and J genes are TRBV9 and TRBJ2-1, with D possibly being TRBD1 (6 bases). Trimming took off 3 bases at V and 9 bases at J, with 13 bases between the two ends. The germline V gene encodes CDR1 SGDLS and CDR2 YYNGEE. The CDR3 has 13 residues. The CDR3 DNA reads TGTGCCAGCAGCGGGAACCTAGGGGGTGAGCAGTTCTTC. Translating gives CASSGNLGGEQFF. The whole variable domain, remainder taken from reference TRBV9 and TRBJ2-1, is DSGVTQTPKHLITATGQRVTLRCSPRSGDLSVYWYQQSLDQGLQFLIQYYNGEERAKGNILERFSAQQFPDLHSELNLSSLELGDSALYFCASSGNLGGEQFFGPGTRLTVL.